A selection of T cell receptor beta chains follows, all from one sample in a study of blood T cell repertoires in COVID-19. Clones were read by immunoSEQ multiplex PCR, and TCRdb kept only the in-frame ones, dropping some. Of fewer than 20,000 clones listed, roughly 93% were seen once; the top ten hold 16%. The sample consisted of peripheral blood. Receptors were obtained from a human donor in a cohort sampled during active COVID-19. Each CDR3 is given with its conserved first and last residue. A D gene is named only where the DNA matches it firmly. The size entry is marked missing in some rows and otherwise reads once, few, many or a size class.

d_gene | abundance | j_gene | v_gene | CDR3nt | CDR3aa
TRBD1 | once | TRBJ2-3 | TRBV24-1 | TGTGCCACCAGTGAAACAGGGGCACTCACAGATACGCAGTATTTT | CATSETGALTDTQYF
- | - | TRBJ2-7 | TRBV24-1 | TGTGCCACCAGTGTTTCAGGGAATTCCCGCGAGCAGTACTTC | CATSVSGNSREQYF
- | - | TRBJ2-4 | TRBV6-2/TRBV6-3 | TGTGCCAGCAGTCCCGATTTAGCGGCCGACGAGAGGAACATTCAGTACTTC | CASSPDLAADERNIQYF
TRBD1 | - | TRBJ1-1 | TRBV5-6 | TGTGCCAGCAGCTTGAATGGGGGACAGCAGAACACTGAAGCTTTCTTT | CASSLNGGQQNTEAFF
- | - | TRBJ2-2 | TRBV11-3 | TGTGCCAGCAGCCCCGCGCGTGGGAACACCGGGGAGCTGTTTTTT | CASSPARGNTGELFF
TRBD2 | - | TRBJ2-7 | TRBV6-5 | TGTGCCAGCAGCGGGACTAGCGGGGGTTACGAGCAGTACTTC | CASSGTSGGYEQYF
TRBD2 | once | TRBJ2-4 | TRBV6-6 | TGTGCCAGCAGTCGACTAGCGGGGGGCAAAGGGGACATTCAGTACTTC | CASSRLAGGKGDIQYF
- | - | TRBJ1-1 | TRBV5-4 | TGTGCCAGCAGCTTGGGGTCCCAGGGCTTGGGTGAAGCTTTCTTT | CASSLGSQGLGEAFF
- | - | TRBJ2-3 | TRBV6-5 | TGTGCCAGCAGCCTCCGCGCCAGCGGGCGAGATACGCAGTATTTT | CASSLRASGRDTQYF
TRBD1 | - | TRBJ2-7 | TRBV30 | TGTGCCTGGGCACGGCCCGGGACAGGGGGCTACGAGCAGTACTTC | CAWARPGTGGYEQYF
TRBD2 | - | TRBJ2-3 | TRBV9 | TGTGCCAGCAGCGTAGGCGGGAGGGCCTCCACAGATACGCAGTATTTT | CASSVGGRASTDTQYF
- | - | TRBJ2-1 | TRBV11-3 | TGTGCCAGCAGCCACGACAATGTAGTTCTCAATGAGCAGTTCTTC | CASSHDNVVLNEQFF
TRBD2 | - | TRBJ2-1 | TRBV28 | TGTGCCAGCAAACTAGCGTTTCCCTACAATGAGCAGTTCTTC | CASKLAFPYNEQFF
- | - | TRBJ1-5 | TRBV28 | TGTGCCAGCAGTTTACCAGGGATGTATGGCAATCAGCCCCAGCATTTT | CASSLPGMYGNQPQHF
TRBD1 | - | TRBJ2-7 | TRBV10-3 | TGTGCCATCAGACGGGACAGGGGCTCTTACGAGCAGTACTTC | CAIRRDRGSYEQYF
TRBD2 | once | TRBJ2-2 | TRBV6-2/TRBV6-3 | TGTGCCAGCAGTTACGGTTTAGCGGGAACCGGGGAGCTGTTTTTT | CASSYGLAGTGELFF
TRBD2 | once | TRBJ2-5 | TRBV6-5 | TGTGCCAGCACCCTCGCCCGCGGGGGTCCGGAGACCCAGTACTTC | CASTLARGGPETQYF
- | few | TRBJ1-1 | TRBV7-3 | TGTGCCAGCAGCTTAATTTCTGGACAACCAGCTTTCTTT | CASSLISGQPAFF
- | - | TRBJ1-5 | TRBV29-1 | TGCAGCGTTTCAAGAGGCAGCAATCAGCCCCAGCATTTT | CSVSRGSNQPQHF
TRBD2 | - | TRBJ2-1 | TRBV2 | TGTGCCAGTTTGGCTAGCGGCCTCTACAATGAGCAGTTCTTC | CASLASGLYNEQFF
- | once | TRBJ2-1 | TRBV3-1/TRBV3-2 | TGTGCCAGCAGCCCTCCTAGCGCGTATGAGCAGTTCTTC | CASSPPSAYEQFF
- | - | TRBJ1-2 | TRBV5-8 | TGTGCCAGCAGCTCCCTTACGGCTTCAGGTGGCTACACCTTC | CASSSLTASGGYTF
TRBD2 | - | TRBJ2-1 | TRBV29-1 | TGCAGCGTTTCGGGACTAGCGGGATCATCCTACAATGAGCAGTTCTTC | CSVSGLAGSSYNEQFF
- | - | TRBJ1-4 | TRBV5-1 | TGCGCCAGCAGCGTGGTGGGCCCCTCGGTAGGTGAAAAACTGTTTTTT | CASSVVGPSVGEKLFF
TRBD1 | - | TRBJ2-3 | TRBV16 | TGTGCCAGCAGCCGCGCGACAGGGGCGACAGATACGCAGTATTTT | CASSRATGATDTQYF
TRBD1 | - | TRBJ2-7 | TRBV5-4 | TGTGCCAGCAGCTTGCCGTCGACCGGGACAGGAATCGGCGAGCAGTACTTC | CASSLPSTGTGIGEQYF
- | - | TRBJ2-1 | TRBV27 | TGTGCCAGCGGGAGAACTCCCTACAATGAGCAGTTCTTC | CASGRTPYNEQFF
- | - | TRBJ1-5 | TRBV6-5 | TGTGCCAGCAGTTACCAGCGCGATCGGCCCCAGCATTTT | CASSYQRDRPQHF
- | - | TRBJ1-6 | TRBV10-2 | TGCGCCAGCAGTGAGTCCGGGACTCCTAATTCACCCCTCCACTTT | CASSESGTPNSPLHF
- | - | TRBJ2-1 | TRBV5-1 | TGCGCCAGCAGCTTGGACAGGGGAGGAAGGGAGCAGTTCTTC | CASSLDRGGREQFF
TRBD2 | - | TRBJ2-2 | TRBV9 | TGTGCCAGCAGTACTAGCGGGAGGGCGAACACCGGGGAGCTGTTTTTT | CASSTSGRANTGELFF
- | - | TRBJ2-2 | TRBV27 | TGTGCCAGCAGTAGCTATGCGGAGTACACCGGGGAGCTGTTTTTT | CASSSYAEYTGELFF
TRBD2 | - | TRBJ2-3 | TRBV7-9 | TGTGCCAGCAGCTTAGATATAGCGGGGGACACAGATACGCAGTATTTT | CASSLDIAGDTDTQYF
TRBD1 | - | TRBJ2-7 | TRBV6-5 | TGTGCCAGCAGTTACGGACAGGGGGCAGGATCTTACGAGCAGTACTTC | CASSYGQGAGSYEQYF
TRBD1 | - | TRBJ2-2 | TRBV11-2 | TGTGCCAGCAGCTCCGGGACAGGGCACACCGGGGAGCTGTTTTTT | CASSSGTGHTGELFF
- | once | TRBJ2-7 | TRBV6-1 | TGTGCCAGCAGTGAACGGGGGTCGAGGATTAGGGGCGAGCAGTACTTC | CASSERGSRIRGEQYF
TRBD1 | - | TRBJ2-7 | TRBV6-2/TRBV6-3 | TGTGCCAGCAGTTACCGGGGACAGGCAACCTACGAGCAGTACTTC | CASSYRGQATYEQYF
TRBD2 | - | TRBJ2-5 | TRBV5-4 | TGTGCCAGCAGCTTGAGTCGACTAGCGGGGCAAGAGACCCAGTACTTC | CASSLSRLAGQETQYF
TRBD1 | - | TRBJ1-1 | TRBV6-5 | TGTGCCAGCAGTTCCGGGGACAGGATGAACACTGAAGCTTTCTTT | CASSSGDRMNTEAFF
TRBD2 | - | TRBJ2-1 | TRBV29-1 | TGCAGCGTGGAAACAAGGGTAGCGGGGGGCCTTGAGCAGTTCTTC | CSVETRVAGGLEQFF